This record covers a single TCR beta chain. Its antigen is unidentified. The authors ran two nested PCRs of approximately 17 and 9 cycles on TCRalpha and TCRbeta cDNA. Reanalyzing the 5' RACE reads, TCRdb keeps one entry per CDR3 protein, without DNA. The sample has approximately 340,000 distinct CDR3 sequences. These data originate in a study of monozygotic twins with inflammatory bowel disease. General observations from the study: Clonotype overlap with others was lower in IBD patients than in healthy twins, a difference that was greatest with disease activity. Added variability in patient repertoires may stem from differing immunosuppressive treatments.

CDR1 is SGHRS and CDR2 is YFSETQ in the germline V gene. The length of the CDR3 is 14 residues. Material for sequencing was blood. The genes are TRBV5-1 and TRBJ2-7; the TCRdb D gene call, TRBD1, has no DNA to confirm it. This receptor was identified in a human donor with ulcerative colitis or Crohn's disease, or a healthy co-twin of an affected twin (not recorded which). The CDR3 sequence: CASSWTGVPYEQYF.